This T cell receptor beta chain was recorded in a study of T-cell reconstitution after alpha-beta-depleted transplantation in children. Findings and limits, study-wide: TCRbeta diversity was high at day 60 in some patients (a result of surviving recipient T cells and thymic progenitors). The main origin of T-cell counts and diversity one year after transplant was newly produced T cells. The study reportedly traced alpha-beta T cells about two months after transplant to several hundred expanded graft clones.

J lost 3 bases, V lost 4 bases, and 11 bases had no gene match. Germline CDR1 MNHEY, CDR2 SMNVEV (reference sequence). The CDR3 is made up of 16 amino acids. On this clonotype itself: As yet, its antigen is unknown.

Preparation of the TCRbeta library was carried out with unique molecular identifiers. TCRdb itself ran the PCR reads through MiXCR, one entry per CDR3 protein. The table includes hundreds of thousands of distinct CDR3 sequences, 10% to 15% detected once. The source is a male patient aged 5 to 17 who had a stem cell transplant for acute myeloid leukemia, so the T cells may come from the graft donor. V and J are TRBV27 and TRBJ1-1, with 7 bases identical to TRBD1. The source material was PBMCs, mostly from graft donor cells, sampled 360 days after TCRalphabeta/CD19-depleted stem cell transplant. CDR3 nucleotides: TGTGCCAGCAGTTCGCTCTCCAGGGGGATCTACACTGAAGCTTTCTTT. Protein: CASSSLSRGIYTEAFF.